This T cell receptor (beta chain) derives from a study of T cells in women clearing cervical HPV infection (dated by TCRdb to 2016 to 2019). Background on the whole study: The cases were 25 to 30 women with histologically confirmed HPV16-related CIN3 or worse, and 2 of those women had invasive cancers. An exploratory proof-of-principle case-control study, nested within the Guanacaste HPV Natural History Study in Costa Rica, was conducted to compare TCR repertoires across cervical HPV16 outcomes. Among cases, blood sampling came a median of approximately 150 days after lesion detection, with an interquartile range of roughly 85 to 220 days. The parent cohort enrolled 10,000 to 11,000 women aged 18 or older in Guanacaste, Costa Rica, in about 1992 to 1995 and followed the women for 7 to 8 years. Blood from cases was drawn at the visit where the lesion was first identified, while blood from controls was drawn once the infection was no longer detected. Cases had a median age of approximately 34 years and controls had a median age of about 37, with no significant differences in baseline characteristics. Controls were approximately 25 women whose single incident HPV16 infection cleared within 12 months without precancer or cancer developing. Five blinded duplicates per group were added as quality controls, so that approximately 60 samples were obtained: 50 or so participants and about 10 replicates. Because only a few women had HLA typing data, the possibility that HLA type acted as a confounder could not be ruled out. Cases and controls were matched on year of sample collection and on age within five years. Study-wide conclusions, independent of this receptor: CIN3+ cases had significantly higher TCR repertoire richness than controls across sequencing depths, but evenness did not differ between the groups. TRBV6-7 relative abundance was lower in cases than in controls (about 0.099% versus 0.16%; Bonferroni P = 0.0008). Because the number of T cells per sample was unknown, the richness differences could reflect varying T-cell content rather than repertoire biology. The cross-sectional design could not show whether the associations came before the infection or were a result of it, and neither effector/memory subsets nor HPV-specific T cells were isolated. Random forest classifiers that combined richness and V gene abundances separated cases from controls with an estimated AUC of 0.83.

Every participant had a single incident cervical HPV16 infection, and prevalent HPV16 infections were excluded. Cervical HPV DNA was detected with MY09/MY11 PCR, and genotyping was done with dot-blot hybridization. Around 16 mL of heparinized blood was centrifuged, after which the buffy coat was aliquoted, frozen at -30 degrees C, and then stored at -80 degrees C. QIAGEN kits were used to extract genomic DNA from buffy coat specimens. A remark on this clone: It has no known antigen specificity. The sequenced fragment ends 3 residues before the CDR3 boundary, so the rest is inferred from the germline J gene.

Using the immunoSEQ assay, multiplex PCR amplified TCR beta CDR3 regions from an average of around 1,300 ng of genomic DNA per sample. Primer bias was corrected in the assay by using a complete synthetic TCR repertoire to establish an amplification baseline. The amplicons were sequenced on the Illumina platform. Under the source paper's analysis protocol: Sequence errors were corrected by clustering with frequency ratios and a modified nearest-neighbor algorithm, and the sequences were then analyzed in the immunoSEQ Analyzer using IMGT gene definitions. At each rarefaction depth, TCR richness and evenness were averaged across 20 rarefaction repeats, and any sample with fewer sequences than the depth was left out. Wilcoxon rank sum tests with FDR correction were used to compare relative abundances of V, D and J genes between the groups. Blinded duplicates gave an intraclass correlation of more than 90% for TCR richness and an average of approximately 83% across 70 or so gene segments. The immuneACCESS repertoire file appears here via TCRdb, limited to in-frame rearrangements. These files lack a portion of the clones; in checked studies, under half of the deficit traces to unresolved V genes, and the cause of the others is not known. For V, J and clone size, that table is used; D and trimming come from the DNA. The table for this sample lists tens of thousands of clones. Approximately 4.8% of the sample belongs to the ten largest clones.

From the cysteine through the phenylalanine, the CDR3 covers 13 amino acids. The DNA covers only part of the CDR3, 30 bases in frame from base 1. The V and J ends are trimmed by 4 bases and 5 bases, leaving 9 bases between them. Looking up the germline V gene yields CDR1 SGHNT and CDR2 YENEEA. The sequence is built from TRBV11-3 and TRBJ2-4; confidence is insufficient to name the D gene. This sequence was found in a woman aged 18 to 75 with a cervical HPV16 infection that either progressed to CIN3+ or cleared (not recorded which). The source material was blood buffy coat. The CDR3 sequence is CASSYDSENIQYF. The CDR3 bases that were read are TGTGCCAGCAGCTACGACTCCGAAAACATT.